Presented here are 31 T cell receptor beta chains from one specimen sequenced in a study of blood T cell repertoires in COVID-19. The data were produced by immunoSEQ multiplex PCR, yet TCRdb's version contains in-frame clones alone and is incomplete. The table includes about 330,000 clones, around 88% detected once. Sequenced input: peripheral blood. The receptors shown here come from a woman aged 45 to 65 with acute or convalescent COVID-19.

This clone was detected only a few times. The chain combines TRBV5-1 with TRBJ2-5, with 9 nucleotides matching TRBD1. The CDR3 is 17 amino acids. The ends lost 4 bases at V and 5 bases at J; junction bases unmatched: 15. CDR1 is SGHRS and CDR2 is YFSETQ in the germline V gene. This CDR3 is CASSPGWGQGVRETQYF. The CDR3 coding sequence is TGCGCCAGCAGCCCAGGGTGGGGACAGGGCGTTCGGGAGACCCAGTACTTC.

The V gene is TRBV18, the J gene TRBJ1-5; 8 positions agree with TRBD1. V was clipped by 5 bases and J by 4 bases; unmatched bases: 4. From germline, CDR1 is KGHSH and CDR2 LQKENI. The CDR3 has 14 residues. The CDR3 loop reads CASSLTGENQPQHF. CDR3 nucleotide sequence: TGTGCCAGCTCATTGACAGGGGAGAATCAGCCCCAGCATTTT.

V usage is TRBV11-1 and J usage is TRBJ2-1; 7 nucleotides line up with TRBD1. The CDR3 is made up of 12 amino acids. CDR1 and CDR2 (germline): SGHAT, FQDESV (reference sequence). V lost 6 bases to trimming and J lost 9 bases; unmatched junction nucleotides: 5. The DNA for the CDR3 is TGTGCCAGCAGGTTACAGGGGAGTGAGCAGTTCTTC. Protein product: CASRLQGSEQFF.

The rearrangement links TRBV29-1 to TRBJ1-1, with D possibly TRBD1 on 6 matching bases. V lost 3 bases to trimming and J lost 3 bases, with 14 bases between them. Per germline, CDR1 SQVTM and CDR2 ANQGSEA. This CDR3 is 14 amino acids long. As DNA, the CDR3 is TGCAGCGTTGATTCAGGGGCATCGGACACTGAAGCTTTCTTT. Translation: CSVDSGASDTEAFF.

V gene TRBV5-1 combines with J gene TRBJ1-5; no reliable D call. This CDR3 is built from 15 residues. V dropped 4 bases and J dropped 7 bases, with 18 bases sitting between them. CDR1 and CDR2 from the germline V gene are SGHRS and YFSETQ. This CDR3 is CASSPFGQLGQPQHF. For the CDR3, the DNA is TGCGCCAGCAGCCCTTTCGGCCAGCTAGGACAGCCCCAGCATTTT.

The chain's CDR3 is CASSQDYYSNEQFF. The CDR3, as DNA: TGCGCCAGCAGCCAAGATTATTACAGCAATGAGCAGTTCTTC. The rearrangement uses TRBV4-1 and TRBJ2-1; no clear D. Germline loops: CDR1 MGHRA, CDR2 YSYEKL. This CDR3 is 14 amino acids long. Trimming removed 0 bases at V and 6 bases at J, with 9 bases between.

The rearrangement uses TRBV30 and TRBJ2-2; 7 bases line up with TRBD1. The germline V gene encodes CDR1 GTSNPN and CDR2 SVGIG (reference sequence). The CDR3 length is 16 residues. The V and J ends lost 0 bases and 0 bases, in that order; junction bases with no gene match: 4. The CDR3 is CAWSVPGTANTGELFF. The CDR3 nucleotides are TGTGCCTGGAGTGTGCCGGGGACAGCGAACACCGGGGAGCTGTTTTTT.

V gene TRBV4-2 combines with J gene TRBJ2-2; D is unclear. V was cut by 4 bases and J by 9 bases, with 9 bases left in between. Germline assignment: CDR1 LGHNA and CDR2 YNFKEQ. The CDR3 has 12 residues. CDR3 amino acids: CASSLPSWELFF. The CDR3 DNA reads TGTGCCAGCAGCCTTCCGTCGTGGGAGCTGTTTTTT.

The chain employs TRBV19 and TRBJ1-5, with 7 bases aligning to TRBD1. This CDR3 is 14 amino acids long. The junction had 3 bases not matched to a gene; V was cut back by 5 bases and J by 2 bases. The germline V gene has CDR1 LNHDA and CDR2 SQIVND (reference sequence). CDR3 nucleotide sequence: TGTGCCAGTAGTTTTGGACAGGGCAATCAGCCCCAGCATTTT. Its translation is CASSFGQGNQPQHF.

The genes are TRBV28 and TRBJ1-5, with no clear D. Trimming left V 3 bases short and J 5 bases short, with 14 bases between. The CDR3 sequence is 15 residues long. Germline values: CDR1 MDHEN, CDR2 SYDVKM. CDR3: CASSFPLTVDQPQHF. The DNA for the CDR3 is TGTGCCAGCAGTTTTCCCCTTACTGTGGATCAGCCCCAGCATTTT.

The chain is built from TRBV9 and TRBJ2-1, with a tentative D call TRBD2 (5 bases). V was shortened by 3 bases and J by 5 bases, with 6 bases between the two germline ends. The CDR3 is 12 amino acids. Germline V gene sequence: CDR1 SGDLS, CDR2 YYNGEE. Here the CDR3 DNA reads TGTGCCAGCAGCGCACTAGACAATGAGCAGTTCTTC. As protein: CASSALDNEQFF.

V gene TRBV28 combines with J gene TRBJ2-7; D unclear. The germline CDR1 and CDR2 sequences are MDHEN and SYDVKM. V lost 5 bases and J lost 4, with 9 bases in between. CDR3 size: 12 residues. As DNA, the CDR3 is TGTGCCAGCAGTCGTACAGCTTACGAGCAGTACGTC. Protein product: CASSRTAYEQYV.

This sequence joins TRBV27 and TRBJ2-3; TRBD2 might be the D (6 bases). The CDR3 is made up of 16 amino acids. CDR1 is MNHEY, CDR2 SMNVEV, per germline (reference sequence). The ends were cut back, 2 bases at V and 3 bases at J, with 15 bases in the middle. CDR3 protein: CASSLRARGGTDTQYF. CDR3 sequence (DNA): TGTGCCAGCAGTTTAAGGGCTAGGGGAGGTACAGATACGCAGTATTTT.

The chain uses TRBV7-2 and TRBJ1-2; D perhaps matches TRBD1 (6 bases). CDR1 SGHTA and CDR2 FQGNSA come from the germline V gene. The CDR3 contains 14 residues. Trimming took off 7 bases at V and 7 bases at J, with 19 bases between the two ends. For the CDR3, the DNA is TGTGCCAGCACCTACACAGGGACCGGGTTTGGCTACACCTTC. Protein product: CASTYTGTGFGYTF.

This rearrangement joins TRBV5-6 to TRBJ2-1, with TRBD1 matching 7 bases. This CDR3 has 15 residues. V lost 3 bases to trimming and J lost 0 bases; unmatched junction nucleotides: 3. Germline assignment: CDR1 SGHDT and CDR2 YYEEEE. The CDR3 bases are TGTGCCAGCAGCTACAGACAGGGCTCCTACAATGAGCAGTTCTTC. Residues: CASSYRQGSYNEQFF.

CDR3 coding DNA: TGCGCCAGCAGCCCCCGACAGGCCTCAACTAATGAAAAACTGTTTTTT. Residues: CASSPRQASTNEKLFF. The V call is TRBV5-1, the J call TRBJ1-4; tentatively, D is TRBD1 (6 bases). The CDR3 extends over 16 amino acids. Germline CDR1 and CDR2: SGHRS and YFSETQ. V lost 4 bases, J lost 0 bases, and 13 bases lay in between. Complete variable domain (other parts from reference TRBV5-1 and TRBJ1-4): KAGVTQTPRYLIKTRGQQVTLSCSPISGHRSVSWYQQTPGQGLQFLFEYFSETQRNKGNFPGRFSGRQFSNSRSEMNVSTLELGDSALYLCASSPRQASTNEKLFFGSGTQLSVL.

The chain employs TRBV4-2 and TRBJ1-2; 7 bases line up with TRBD1. The CDR3 covers 16 residues. V lost 0 bases, J lost 3 bases, and 7 bases stayed unmatched. Germline-derived CDR1 and CDR2 are LGHNA and YNFKEQ. This chain's CDR3 is CASSQDRTGPHYGYTF. The CDR3 bases are TGTGCCAGCAGCCAAGACCGGACAGGTCCCCACTATGGCTACACCTTC.

The rearrangement uses TRBV7-2 and TRBJ2-1, with 8 bases identical to TRBD1. Per germline, CDR1 SGHTA and CDR2 FQGNSA. V dropped 2 bases and J dropped 5; count of bases not matched to a gene: 5. This CDR3 comprises 15 residues. CDR3 residues: CASSLFGQGDNEQFF. CDR3 sequence (DNA): TGTGCCAGCAGCTTATTCGGACAGGGTGACAATGAGCAGTTCTTC.

This sequence joins TRBV18 and TRBJ2-2; TRBD2 might be the D (5 bases). Germline V gives CDR1 KGHSH, CDR2 LQKENI. The CDR3 loop spans 14 amino acids. V was clipped by 0 bases and J by 7 bases, with 9 bases between them. CDR3 loop: CASSPPYGGGELFF. CDR3 bases: TGTGCCAGCTCACCACCTTACGGAGGCGGGGAGCTGTTTTTT.

CDR3 DNA: TGTGCCTGGGACCGACAGGGGATGACTGAAGCTTTCTTT. Translated: CAWDRQGMTEAFF. This chain links TRBV30 with TRBJ1-1, with 8 bases matching TRBD1. V was pared by 5 bases and J by 5 bases, with 7 bases of the junction left unmatched. CDR3 size: 13 residues. Germline CDR1 GTSNPN, CDR2 SVGIG (reference sequence).

This chain joins TRBV3-1 (or the pseudogene TRBV3-2) and TRBJ2-5; TRBD1 might be the D (6 bases). This CDR3 has 15 amino acids. Germline V lookup: CDR1 LGHDT, CDR2 YNNKEL (reference sequence). Trimming cost V 3 bases and J 2 bases, with 13 bases left between them. CDR3 residues: CASSQRPGQQETQYF. The CDR3 DNA follows: TGTGCCAGCAGCCAGAGACCCGGACAGCAAGAGACCCAGTACTTC.

The genes are TRBV30 and TRBJ1-5; the D is unclear. The CDR3 runs 12 residues. Trimming cost V 5 bases and J 0 bases, with 5 bases left between them. Germline CDR1 and CDR2: GTSNPN and SVGIG (reference sequence). This CDR3 is CAWGSSNQPQHF. CDR3 in DNA: TGTGCCTGGGGGAGTAGCAATCAGCCCCAGCATTTT.

The V gene is TRBV6-6, the J gene TRBJ1-5, with TRBD1 identical over 7 bases. The V segment lost 5 bases and the J segment 1 base; nucleotides outside the gene matches: 14. The CDR3 is made up of 18 amino acids. The germline CDR1 and CDR2 sequences are MNHNY and SVGAGI (reference sequence). As DNA, the CDR3 is TGTGCCAGCAGTCGTACGTACACACAGGGGAGCAGCAATCAGCCCCAGCATTTT. This translates into CASSRTYTQGSSNQPQHF.

Points on this clone: The sample holds other DNA sequences that translate to the same CDR3. V usage is TRBV18 and J usage is TRBJ1-1; D possibly corresponds to TRBD1 (6 bases). Between the trimmed V and J ends, which lost 2 bases and 1 base, there was a span of 8 bases. The germline V gene has CDR1 KGHSH and CDR2 LQKENI. This CDR3 contains 14 residues. CDR3 region: CASSPGGANTEAFF. DNA of the CDR3: TGTGCCAGCTCACCAGGGGGCGCGAACACTGAAGCTTTCTTT. The whole variable domain, filled in from reference TRBV18 and TRBJ1-1, reads NAGVMQNPRHLVRRRGQEARLRCSPMKGHSHVYWYRQLPEEGLKFMVYLQKENIIDESGMPKERFSAEFPKEGPSILRIQQVVRGDSAAYFCASSPGGANTEAFFGQGTRLTVV.

V usage is TRBV6-5 and J usage is TRBJ1-2; 10 nucleotides agree with TRBD1. CDR1 is MNHEY, CDR2 SVGAGI, per germline. The ends lost 6 bases at V and 2 bases at J; junction bases unmatched: 6. The CDR3 has 15 residues. CDR3 in amino acids: CASRAGTGENYGYTF. CDR3 DNA: TGTGCCAGCAGAGCAGGGACAGGGGAAAACTATGGCTACACCTTC.

In the case of this clone: The same CDR3 is also encoded by other DNA sequences in this sample. The chain combines TRBV3-1 (or the pseudogene TRBV3-2) with TRBJ2-3; D unclear. This CDR3 spans 11 amino acids. V lost 3 bases to trimming and J lost 5 bases, with 3 bases between them. The V gene's germline CDR1 is LGHDT and CDR2 YNNKEL (reference sequence). The CDR3 region is CASSHLDTQYF. The CDR3 DNA sequence: TGTGCCAGCAGCCACCTAGATACGCAGTATTTT.

V is TRBV30 and J is TRBJ2-2, with 7 bases lining up with TRBD1. The germline gives CDR1 GTSNPN, CDR2 SVGIG (reference sequence). The CDR3 is 12 amino acids. V lost 6 bases to trimming and J lost 6 bases; unmatched junction nucleotides: 4. The DNA for the CDR3 is TGTGCCTGTACAGGGGCGGCCGGGGAGCTGTTTTTT. Encoded protein: CACTGAAGELFF.

The J gene is TRBJ2-2, the V gene TRBV11-2; D may be TRBD2 (6 bases). Germline-derived CDR1 and CDR2 are SGHAT and FQNNGV. This CDR3 has 15 amino acids. V lost 5 bases, J lost 1 base, and 11 bases lay in between. The CDR3 bases are TGTGCCAGCAGCCCGCCGGGACTGAACACCGGGGAGCTGTTTTTT. It specifies CASSPPGLNTGELFF.

This chain links TRBV6-5 with TRBJ2-3, with D hard to call. Looked up from germline, CDR1 is MNHEY and CDR2 is SVGAGI. V shed 6 bases and J shed 4 bases, with 5 bases lying between them. The CDR3 is 11 residues long. Here the CDR3 DNA reads TGTGCCAGCAGGAACTCAGATACGCAGTATTTT. Its protein is CASRNSDTQYF.

The chain joins TRBV30 to TRBJ1-5, with a possible D match to TRBD1 (5 bases). CDR3 length: 14 amino acids. The germline gives CDR1 GTSNPN, CDR2 SVGIG (reference sequence). The V end was cut by 4 bases, the J end by 5 bases, with 15 bases between. The CDR3 region has the DNA TGTGCCTGGATTGGAGGGAGGGGCCATCAGCCCCAGCATTTT. This gives the protein CAWIGGRGHQPQHF.

The chain links TRBV2 to TRBJ1-1; D is perhaps TRBD1 (5 bases). Trimming removed 1 base at V and 5 bases at J, with 11 bases between. The CDR3 runs 14 residues. Germline CDR1 SNHLY, CDR2 FYNNEI. The CDR3 nucleotides read TGTGCCAGCAGTGAAGAGGGGAGGTATACTGAAGCTTTCTTT. Its translation is CASSEEGRYTEAFF.